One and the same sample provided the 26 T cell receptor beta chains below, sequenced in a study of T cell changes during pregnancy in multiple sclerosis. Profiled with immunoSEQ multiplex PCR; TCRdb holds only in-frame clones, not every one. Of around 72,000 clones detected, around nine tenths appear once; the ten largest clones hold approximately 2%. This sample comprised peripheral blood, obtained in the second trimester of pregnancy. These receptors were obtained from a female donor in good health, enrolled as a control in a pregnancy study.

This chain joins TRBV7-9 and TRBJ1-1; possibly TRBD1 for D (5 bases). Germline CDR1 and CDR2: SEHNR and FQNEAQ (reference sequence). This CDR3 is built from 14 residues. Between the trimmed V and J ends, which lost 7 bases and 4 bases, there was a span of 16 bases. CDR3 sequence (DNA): TGTGCCAGCAACCCCTCGGGGGTCGGCACTGAAGCTTTCTTT. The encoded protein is CASNPSGVGTEAFF.

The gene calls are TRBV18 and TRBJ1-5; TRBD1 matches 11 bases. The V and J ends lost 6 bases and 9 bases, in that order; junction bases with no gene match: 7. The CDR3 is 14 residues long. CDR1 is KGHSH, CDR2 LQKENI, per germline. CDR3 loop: CASSEGQGGPPQHF. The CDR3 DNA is TGTGCCAGCTCCGAGGGACAGGGGGGCCCGCCCCAGCATTTT.

The CDR3: CASSQRTGSGEQYF. The CDR3 DNA follows: TGCGCCAGCAGCCAACGGACAGGGAGCGGCGAGCAGTACTTC. The V gene is TRBV4-1, the J gene TRBJ2-7, with TRBD1 identical over 8 bases. The CDR3 is 14 amino acids. Germline lookup yields CDR1 MGHRA and CDR2 YSYEKL. Trimming removed 2 bases from V and 6 bases from J; junction bases left unmatched: 6.

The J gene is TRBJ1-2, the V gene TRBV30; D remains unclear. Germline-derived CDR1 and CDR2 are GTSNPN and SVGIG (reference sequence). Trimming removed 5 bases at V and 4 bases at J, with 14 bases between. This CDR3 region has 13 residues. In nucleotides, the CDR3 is TGTGCCTGGTCCTTAGATGAGAGCTATGGCTACACCTTC. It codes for CAWSLDESYGYTF.

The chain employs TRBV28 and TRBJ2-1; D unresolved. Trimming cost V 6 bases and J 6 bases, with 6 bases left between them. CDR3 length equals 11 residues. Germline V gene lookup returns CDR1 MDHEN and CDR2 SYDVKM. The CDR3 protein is CASSVFNEQFF. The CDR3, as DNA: TGTGCCAGCAGCGTCTTCAATGAGCAGTTCTTC.

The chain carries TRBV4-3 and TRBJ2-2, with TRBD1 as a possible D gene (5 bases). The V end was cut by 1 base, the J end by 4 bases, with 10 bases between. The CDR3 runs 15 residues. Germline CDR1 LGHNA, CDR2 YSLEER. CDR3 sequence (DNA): TGCGCCAGCAGCCAAGGCAGGGTTGTCACCGGGGAGCTGTTTTTT. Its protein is CASSQGRVVTGELFF.

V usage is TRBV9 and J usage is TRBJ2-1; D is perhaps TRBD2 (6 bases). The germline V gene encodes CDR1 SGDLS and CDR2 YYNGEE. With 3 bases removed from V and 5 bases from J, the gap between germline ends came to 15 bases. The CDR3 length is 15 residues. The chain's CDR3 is CASSGEGLPNNEQFF. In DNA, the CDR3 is TGTGCCAGCAGCGGAGAGGGACTCCCGAACAATGAGCAGTTCTTC.

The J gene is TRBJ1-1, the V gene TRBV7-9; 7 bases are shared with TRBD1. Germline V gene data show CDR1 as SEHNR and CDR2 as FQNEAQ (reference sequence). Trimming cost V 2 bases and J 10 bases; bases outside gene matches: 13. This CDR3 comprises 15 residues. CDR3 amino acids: CASSLSPGTAFGAFF. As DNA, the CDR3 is TGTGCCAGCAGCTTAAGTCCCGGGACAGCGTTTGGAGCTTTCTTT.

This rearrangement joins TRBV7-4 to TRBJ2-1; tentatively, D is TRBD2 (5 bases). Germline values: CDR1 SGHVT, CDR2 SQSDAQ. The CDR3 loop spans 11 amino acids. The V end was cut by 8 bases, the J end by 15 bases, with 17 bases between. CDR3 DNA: TGTGCCAGCGGGTCTAGCTTTCCGGCGTTCTTC. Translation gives CASGSSFPAFF. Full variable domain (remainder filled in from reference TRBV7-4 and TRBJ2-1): GAGVSQSPRYKVAKRGRDVALRCDSISGHVTLYWYRQTLGQGSEVLTYSQSDAQRDKSGRPSGRFSAERPERSVSTLKIQRTEQGDSAVYLCASGSSFPAFFGPGTRLTVL.

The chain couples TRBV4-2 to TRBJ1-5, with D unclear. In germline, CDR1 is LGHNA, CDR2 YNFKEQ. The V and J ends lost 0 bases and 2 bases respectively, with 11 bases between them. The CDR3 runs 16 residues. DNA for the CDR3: TGTGCCAGCAGCCAAGAACTCGACACTGGCAATCAGCCCCAGCATTTT. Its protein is CASSQELDTGNQPQHF.

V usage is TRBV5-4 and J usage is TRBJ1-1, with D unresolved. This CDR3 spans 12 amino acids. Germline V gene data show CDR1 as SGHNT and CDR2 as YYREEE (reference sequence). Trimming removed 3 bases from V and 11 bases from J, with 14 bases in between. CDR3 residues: CASSSILKDAFF. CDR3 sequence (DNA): TGTGCCAGCAGCTCCATACTGAAAGATGCTTTCTTT.

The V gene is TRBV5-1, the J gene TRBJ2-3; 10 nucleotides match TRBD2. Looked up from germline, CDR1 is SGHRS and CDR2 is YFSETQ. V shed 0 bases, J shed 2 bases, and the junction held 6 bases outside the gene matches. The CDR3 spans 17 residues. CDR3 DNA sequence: TGCGCCAGCAGCTTGGCTAGCGGGGGAACCTCCACAGATACGCAGTATTTT. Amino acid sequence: CASSLASGGTSTDTQYF.

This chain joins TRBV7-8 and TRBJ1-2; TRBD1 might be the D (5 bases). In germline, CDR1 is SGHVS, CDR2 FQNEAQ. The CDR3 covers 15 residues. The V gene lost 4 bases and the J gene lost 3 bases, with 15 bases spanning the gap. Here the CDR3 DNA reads TGTGCCAGCAGCTCCAGCTACCCAGGGCACTATGGCTACACCTTC. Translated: CASSSSYPGHYGYTF. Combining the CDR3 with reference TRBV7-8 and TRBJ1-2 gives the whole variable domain GAGVSQSPRYKVAKRGQDVALRCDPISGHVSLFWYQQALGQGPEFLTYFQNEAQLDKSGLPSDRFFAERPEGSVSTLKIQRTQQEDSAVYLCASSSSYPGHYGYTFGSGTRLTVV.

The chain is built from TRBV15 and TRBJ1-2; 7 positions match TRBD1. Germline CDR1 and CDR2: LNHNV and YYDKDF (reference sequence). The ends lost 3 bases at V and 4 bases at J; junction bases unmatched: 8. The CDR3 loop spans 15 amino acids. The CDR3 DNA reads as TGTGCCACCAGCAGCGACAGGGAGATAGTCTATGGCTACACCTTC. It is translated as CATSSDREIVYGYTF.

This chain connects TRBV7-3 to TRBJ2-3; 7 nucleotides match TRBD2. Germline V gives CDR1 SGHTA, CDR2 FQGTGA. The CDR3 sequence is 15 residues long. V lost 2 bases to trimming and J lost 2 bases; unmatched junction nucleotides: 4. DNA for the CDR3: TGTGCCAGCAGCTTAGGACTAGGAAACACAGATACGCAGTATTTT. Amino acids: CASSLGLGNTDTQYF.

The CDR3 loop is CAISEPGALFLSGNTIYF. In nucleotides, the CDR3 is TGTGCCATCAGTGAGCCAGGCGCCCTCTTCCTCTCTGGAAACACCATATATTTT. The chain employs TRBV10-3 and TRBJ1-3, with D uncertain. This CDR3 has 18 amino acids. Trimming cost V 2 bases and J 0 bases, with 17 bases left between them. Looked up from germline, CDR1 is ENHRY and CDR2 is SYGVKD.

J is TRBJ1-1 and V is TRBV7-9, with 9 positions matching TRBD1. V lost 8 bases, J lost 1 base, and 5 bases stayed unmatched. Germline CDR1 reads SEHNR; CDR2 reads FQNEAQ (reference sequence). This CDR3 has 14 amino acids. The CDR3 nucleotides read TGTGCCAGCCGAGGGACAGGGTCGAACACTGAAGCTTTCTTT. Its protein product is CASRGTGSNTEAFF.

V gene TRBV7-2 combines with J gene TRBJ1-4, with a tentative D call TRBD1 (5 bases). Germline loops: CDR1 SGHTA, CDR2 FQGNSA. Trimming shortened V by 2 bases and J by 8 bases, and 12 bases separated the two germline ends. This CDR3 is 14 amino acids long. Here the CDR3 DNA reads TGTGCCAGCAGCTTATACCCGGGACTCGAAAAACTGTTTTTT. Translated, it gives CASSLYPGLEKLFF.

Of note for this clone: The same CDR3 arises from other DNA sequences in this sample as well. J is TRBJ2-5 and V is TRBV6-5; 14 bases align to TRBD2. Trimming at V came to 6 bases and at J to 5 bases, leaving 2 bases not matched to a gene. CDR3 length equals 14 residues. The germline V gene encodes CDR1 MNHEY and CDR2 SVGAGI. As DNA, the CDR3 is TGTGCCAGCAGCAGACTAGCGGGGGGGGAGACCCAGTACTTC. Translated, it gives CASSRLAGGETQYF.

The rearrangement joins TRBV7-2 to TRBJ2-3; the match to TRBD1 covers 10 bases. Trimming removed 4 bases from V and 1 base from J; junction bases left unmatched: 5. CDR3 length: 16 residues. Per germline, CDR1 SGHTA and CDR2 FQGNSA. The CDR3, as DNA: TGTGCCAGCAGCTGGGACAGGGGAGGGGGCACAGATACGCAGTATTTT. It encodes CASSWDRGGGTDTQYF.

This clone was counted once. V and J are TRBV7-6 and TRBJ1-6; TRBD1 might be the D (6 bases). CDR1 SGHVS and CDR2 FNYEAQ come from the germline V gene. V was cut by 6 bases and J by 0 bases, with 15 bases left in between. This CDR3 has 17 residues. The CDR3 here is CASSRTAPTSYNSPLHF. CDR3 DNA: TGTGCCAGCAGTCGGACAGCACCAACCTCCTATAATTCACCCCTCCACTTT.

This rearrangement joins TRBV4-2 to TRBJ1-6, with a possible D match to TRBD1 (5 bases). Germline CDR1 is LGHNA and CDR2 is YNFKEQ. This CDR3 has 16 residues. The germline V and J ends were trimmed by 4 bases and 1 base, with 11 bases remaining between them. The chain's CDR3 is CASSPPRVSYNSPLHF. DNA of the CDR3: TGTGCCAGCAGCCCGCCCAGGGTTTCCTATAATTCACCCCTCCACTTT.

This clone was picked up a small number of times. CDR3 region: CASSLDLTAGELFF. CDR3 DNA: TGTGCCAGCAGCTTAGATCTCACAGCCGGGGAACTGTTTTTT. The V and J genes are TRBV11-2 and TRBJ1-4; no clear D gene. The CDR3 loop spans 14 amino acids. Trimming removed 0 bases at V and 12 bases at J, with 14 bases between. Germline values: CDR1 SGHAT, CDR2 FQNNGV.

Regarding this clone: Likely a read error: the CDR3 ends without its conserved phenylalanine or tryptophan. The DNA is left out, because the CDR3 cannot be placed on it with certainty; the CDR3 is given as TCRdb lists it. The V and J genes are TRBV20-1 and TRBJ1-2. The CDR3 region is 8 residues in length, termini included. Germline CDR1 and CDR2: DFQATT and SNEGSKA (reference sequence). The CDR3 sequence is CSASGGRT.

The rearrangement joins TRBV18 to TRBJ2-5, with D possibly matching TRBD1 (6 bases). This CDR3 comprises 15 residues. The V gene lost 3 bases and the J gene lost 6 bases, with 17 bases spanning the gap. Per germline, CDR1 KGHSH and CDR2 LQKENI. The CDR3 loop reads CASSPGQLRDKTQYF. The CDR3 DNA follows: TGTGCCAGCTCACCCGGACAGTTAAGAGACAAGACCCAGTACTTC.

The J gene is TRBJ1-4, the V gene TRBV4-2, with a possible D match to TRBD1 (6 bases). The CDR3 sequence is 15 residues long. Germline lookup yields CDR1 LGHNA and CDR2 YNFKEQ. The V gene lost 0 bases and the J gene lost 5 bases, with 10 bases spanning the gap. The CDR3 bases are TGTGCCAGCAGCCAAGATGGGGGCTCGAATGAAAAACTGTTTTTT. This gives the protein CASSQDGGSNEKLFF.